Each of the 18 T cell receptor beta chains below was sequenced from the same sample in a study of blood T cell repertoires in COVID-19 (TCRdb year 2020). The library was made by the immunoSEQ multiplex PCR assay. Not all clones reach the TCRdb copy of this immuneACCESS table, which keeps in-frame sequences only. Checked studies attribute under half of the gap to unresolved V genes and leave the rest unexplained. The sample includes tens of thousands of clones, with over 85% observed a single time. 1.3% of the sample lies in the top ten. Sequenced sample: peripheral blood. The receptors shown here come from a man in his 60s with acute or convalescent COVID-19.

This clone was found a few times. The rearrangement links TRBV7-2 to TRBJ1-2; 12 nucleotides match TRBD1. CDR3 length equals 17 residues. V gave up 5 bases and J gave up 5 bases; unmatched junction bases: 12. Germline V CDR1 and CDR2: SGHTA, FQGNSA. Here the CDR3 DNA reads TGTGCCAGCAGCGACCGGCCGGGACAGGGGGCGCTTTATGGCTACACCTTC. Amino acid sequence: CASSDRPGQGALYGYTF. Based on the CDR3 plus reference TRBV7-2 and TRBJ1-2, the full variable domain is GAGVSQSPSNKVTEKGKDVELRCDPISGHTALYWYRQSLGQGLEFLIYFQGNSAPDKSGLPSDRFSAERTGGSVSTLTIQRTQQEDSAVYLCASSDRPGQGALYGYTFGSGTRLTVV.

The chain employs TRBV6-5 and TRBJ1-2; D is unresolved. Germline V lookup: CDR1 MNHEY, CDR2 SVGAGI. CDR3 size: 13 residues. V shed 8 bases and J shed 5 bases, with 15 bases lying between them. For the CDR3, the DNA is TGTGCCAGCCTATATGGACGGACTTATGGCTACACCTTC. Translating it yields CASLYGRTYGYTF.

The chain couples TRBV7-8 to TRBJ1-2, with D perhaps TRBD1 (5 bases). CDR1 SGHVS and CDR2 FQNEAQ come from the germline V gene. The CDR3 is 13 amino acids. V lost 2 bases and J lost 6, with 10 bases in between. The CDR3 loop is CASSLSLRDGYTF. CDR3 coding DNA: TGTGCCAGCAGCTTATCGCTCAGGGATGGCTACACCTTC. The full variable domain, rest sourced from reference TRBV7-8 and TRBJ1-2, is GAGVSQSPRYKVAKRGQDVALRCDPISGHVSLFWYQQALGQGPEFLTYFQNEAQLDKSGLPSDRFFAERPEGSVSTLKIQRTQQEDSAVYLCASSLSLRDGYTFGSGTRLTVV.

This CDR3 reads CASSPPARSGNTIYF. CDR3 bases: TGTGCCAGCAGCCCCCCCGCTAGATCTGGAAACACCATATATTTT. The chain recombines TRBV7-9 with TRBJ1-3, with D uncertain. The V and J ends lost 5 bases and 1 base respectively, with 12 bases between them. The CDR3 extends over 15 amino acids. The germline gives CDR1 SEHNR, CDR2 FQNEAQ (reference sequence).

The V call is TRBV29-1, the J call TRBJ1-1; 7 bases match TRBD1. With 4 bases clipped from V and 1 base from J, the junction kept 12 bases outside the gene matches. Germline V gives CDR1 SQVTM, CDR2 ANQGSEA. The CDR3 totals 16 residues. For the CDR3, the DNA is TGCAGCGTTGCCCCTCGGACAGGTCCCCCGAACACTGAAGCTTTCTTT. It codes for CSVAPRTGPPNTEAFF. Full variable domain (remainder filled in from reference TRBV29-1 and TRBJ1-1): SAVISQKPSRDICQRGTSLTIQCQVDSQVTMMFWYRQQPGQSLTLIATANQGSEATYESGFVIDKFPISRPNLTFSTLTVSNMSPEDSSIYLCSVAPRTGPPNTEAFFGQGTRLTVV.

The chain joins TRBV2 to TRBJ1-1, with D tentatively TRBD1 (5 bases). The V gene lost 2 bases and the J gene lost 0 bases, with 13 bases spanning the gap. The CDR3 consists of 16 residues. Germline V gene sequence: CDR1 SNHLY, CDR2 FYNNEI. The CDR3 DNA follows: TGTGCCAGCAGTGAACAGGGTAAGCTAATGAACACTGAAGCTTTCTTT. It specifies CASSEQGKLMNTEAFF.

On this clone: The sample contains more than one DNA sequence encoding this CDR3. The rearrangement uses TRBV6-5 and TRBJ1-2, with D possibly being TRBD1 (5 bases). This CDR3 spans 12 amino acids. Between the trimmed V and J ends, which lost 6 bases and 6 bases, there was a span of 11 bases. CDR1 MNHEY and CDR2 SVGAGI come from the germline V gene. The DNA for the CDR3 is TGTGCCAGCAGCTACCTAGGGGATGGCTACACCTTC. It codes for CASSYLGDGYTF.

V and J are TRBV19 and TRBJ1-1, with D tentatively TRBD1 (5 bases). Germline V lookup: CDR1 LNHDA, CDR2 SQIVND (reference sequence). The CDR3 spans 14 residues. Trimming shortened V by 4 bases and J by 7 bases, and 16 bases separated the two germline ends. The CDR3 DNA reads as TGTGCCAGTAGTACCCGTGGGGGGTTAGGTGAAGCTTTCTTT. This encodes CASSTRGGLGEAFF. Combining the CDR3 with reference TRBV19 and TRBJ1-1 gives the whole variable domain DGGITQSPKYLFRKEGQNVTLSCEQNLNHDAMYWYRQDPGQGLRLIYYSQIVNDFQKGDIAEGYSVSREKKESFPLTVTSAQKNPTAFYLCASSTRGGLGEAFFGQGTRLTVV.

The chain is built from TRBV5-1 and TRBJ1-4; D possibly corresponds to TRBD1 (5 bases). V lost 3 bases and J lost 7, with 13 bases in between. The CDR3 sequence is 14 residues long. CDR1 is SGHRS and CDR2 is YFSETQ in the germline V gene. CDR3 protein: CASSYRTLTEKLFF. DNA for the CDR3: TGCGCCAGCAGCTACAGGACCTTGACTGAAAAACTGTTTTTT.

The V gene is TRBV30, the J gene TRBJ1-4; 8 positions agree with TRBD1. With 6 bases clipped from V and 4 bases from J, the junction kept 4 bases outside the gene matches. CDR3 length equals 13 residues. Looked up from germline, CDR1 is GTSNPN and CDR2 is SVGIG (reference sequence). The CDR3 spells CACKTGVNEKLFF. CDR3 in DNA: TGTGCCTGTAAGACAGGGGTTAATGAAAAACTGTTTTTT.

The rearrangement links TRBV18 to TRBJ1-2; 7 nucleotides agree with TRBD1. Trimming took 1 base from V and 0 from J; bases not matched to a gene: 2. Germline assignment: CDR1 KGHSH and CDR2 LQKENI. The CDR3 has 15 amino acids. In DNA, the CDR3 is TGTGCCAGCTCACCACGACAGGGCGCTAACTATGGCTACACCTTC. This sequence encodes CASSPRQGANYGYTF. Together with reference TRBV18 and TRBJ1-2, the CDR3 gives the full variable domain: NAGVMQNPRHLVRRRGQEARLRCSPMKGHSHVYWYRQLPEEGLKFMVYLQKENIIDESGMPKERFSAEFPKEGPSILRIQQVVRGDSAAYFCASSPRQGANYGYTFGSGTRLTVV.

The V and J genes are TRBV4-1 and TRBJ1-1; the D is unclear. Germline values: CDR1 MGHRA, CDR2 YSYEKL. The V and J ends lost 4 bases and 7 bases respectively, with 13 bases between them. The CDR3 runs to 13 residues. CDR3 bases: TGCGCCAGCAGCCTCAGAGGTGGTAATGAAGCTTTCTTT. This codes for CASSLRGGNEAFF.

V gene TRBV5-1 combines with J gene TRBJ1-6, with D unresolved. The length of the CDR3 is 12 residues. Germline loops: CDR1 SGHRS, CDR2 YFSETQ. Trimming took off 7 bases at V and 9 bases at J, with 11 bases between the two ends. CDR3 sequence reads: CASPRGPSPLHF. The CDR3 coding sequence is TGCGCCAGCCCCCGCGGCCCTTCACCCCTCCACTTT.

The rearrangement links TRBV2 to TRBJ1-1; no definite D call. Trimming removed 0 bases at V and 5 bases at J, with 7 bases between. CDR3 size: 13 residues. Germline V gene sequence: CDR1 SNHLY, CDR2 FYNNEI. In DNA form, the CDR3 reads TGTGCCAGCAGTGAAGCGAGGGCAACTGAAGCTTTCTTT. The encoded protein is CASSEARATEAFF.

This clone was recorded once. The chain has TRBV4-1 and TRBJ2-5; 10 bases are shared with TRBD2. With V trimmed by 0 bases and J by 1 base, 14 bases remained unmatched. CDR1 is MGHRA, CDR2 YSYEKL, per germline. This CDR3 comprises 20 residues. The CDR3 region has the DNA TGCGCCAGCAGCCAAGAGGAAATAGCGGGGGGCAATCGACTCCAAGAGACCCAGTACTTC. Translating gives CASSQEEIAGGNRLQETQYF.

The chain joins TRBV4-1 to TRBJ1-5, with 10 bases that match TRBD1. The CDR3 extends over 15 amino acids. Unmatched junction bases numbered 3, after V lost 0 bases and J lost 7 bases. Germline values: CDR1 MGHRA, CDR2 YSYEKL. This CDR3 reads CASSQDWTGGQPQHF. CDR3 bases: TGCGCCAGCAGCCAAGATTGGACAGGGGGACAGCCCCAGCATTTT.

J is TRBJ2-2 and V is TRBV13; 9 nucleotides line up with TRBD1. Germline loops: CDR1 PRHDT, CDR2 FYEKMQ (reference sequence). This CDR3 is 15 amino acids long. J lost 1 base, V lost 7 bases, and 4 bases had no gene match. CDR3 in amino acids: CASTWGQGNTGELFF. Here the CDR3 DNA reads TGTGCCAGCACCTGGGGACAGGGGAACACCGGGGAGCTGTTTTTT.

This chain joins TRBV20-1 and TRBJ2-4; the D is unclear. V lost 6 bases and J 9 bases, leaving 12 bases between the germline ends. Germline CDR1 reads DFQATT; CDR2 reads SNEGSKA (reference sequence). This CDR3 contains 11 residues. The CDR3 protein is CSAQEITIQYF. CDR3 bases: TGCAGTGCACAAGAAATAACCATTCAGTACTTC.